What follows describes a single T cell receptor (beta chain). The assay was immunoSEQ multiplex PCR, and TCRdb's table has in-frame clones only and misses some. The sample carries about 61,000 clones, approximately 90% recorded once. This sample stems from a study of T cell changes during pregnancy in multiple sclerosis. After removal of 4 bases from V and 7 bases from J, the junction contained 4 bases not matched to a gene. The CDR3 loop spans 13 amino acids. Germline V gene data show CDR1 as SGHDT and CDR2 as YYEEEE. The sequenced sample was peripheral blood, obtained in the first trimester of pregnancy. The rearrangement uses TRBV5-6 and TRBJ1-4; 7 bases map to TRBD1. The origin of this receptor is a female donor in good health, enrolled as a control in a pregnancy study. CDR3 sequence reads: CASSATGIEKLFF. For the CDR3, the DNA is TGTGCCAGCAGCGCGACAGGGATTGAAAAACTGTTTTTT.